This TCR beta chain appears in the sequencing data of a study of cytomegalovirus exposure and HLA in healthy donors. Notes on the study in general: Cytomegalovirus association was listed for 164 TCR beta chains.

With regard to this clone: Its antigen remains unknown.

The V and J ends lost 2 bases and 3 bases respectively, with 4 bases between them. The germline V gene has CDR1 SGHVS and CDR2 FQNEAQ. This CDR3 has 12 residues. PCR amplification relied on 60 Vbeta primers (plus 13 Jbeta primers). The method was immunoSEQ multiplex PCR; TCRdb's version includes in-frame clones alone and lacks a portion of them. The table records fewer than 200,000 clones, approximately 72% of them present only once. The chain recombines TRBV7-8 with TRBJ1-2; the D is unclear. The receptor was isolated from a female donor in good health and CMV-seronegative. The sample was PBMCs. The DNA for the CDR3 is TGTGCCAGCAGCTTACAGTACTATGGCTACACCTTC. Its protein product is CASSLQYYGYTF.